Presented here are 7 T cell receptor beta chains from one specimen sequenced in a study of T cells after yellow fever vaccination. One entry per CDR3 protein results from TCRdb running MiXCR on the 5' RACE reads. The sample includes under 600,000 distinct CDR3 sequences, 13% of them seen just once. This sample comprised PBMCs, obtained on the day of the yellow fever booster vaccination. These receptor sequences come from a man aged 30 to 45 who received the YFV17D yellow fever vaccine.

This clonotype was counted only a few times. V and J are TRBV28 and TRBJ2-3; no clear D gene. Germline CDR1 is MDHEN and CDR2 is SYDVKM. V was cut by 7 bases and J by 2 bases, with 7 bases left in between. The CDR3 extends over 12 amino acids. The DNA for the CDR3 is TGTGCCAGCACCCCCAACACAGATACGCAGTATTTT. It translates to CASTPNTDTQYF.

The CDR3 DNA reads as TGTGCCAGCAGTTTATTTCTAGTTGCGGGGAATGAGCAGTTCTTC. Translating gives CASSLFLVAGNEQFF. The rearrangement uses TRBV28 and TRBJ2-1, with D possibly matching TRBD2 (6 bases). Germline V gives CDR1 MDHEN, CDR2 SYDVKM. The CDR3 sequence is 15 residues long. V was clipped by 1 base and J by 7 bases, with 14 bases between them.

This clonotype has ten or more counts. The V call is TRBV5-1, the J call TRBJ2-7; possible D gene TRBD1, 5 bases. This CDR3 comprises 15 residues. Per germline, CDR1 SGHRS and CDR2 YFSETQ. Deletions cut 0 bases from V and 4 bases from J, with 14 bases between. The CDR3 coding sequence is TGCGCCAGCAGCTTGGGGCAGATGGGGCCATACGAGCAGTACTTC. Translating gives CASSLGQMGPYEQYF.

The chain employs TRBV29-1 and TRBJ2-1; no clear D gene. Trimming cost V 1 base and J 7 bases, with 5 bases left between them. This CDR3 spans 11 amino acids. Germline CDR1 reads SQVTM; CDR2 reads ANQGSEA. The CDR3 protein is CSVEVPNEQFF. CDR3 nucleotide sequence: TGCAGCGTTGAAGTACCTAATGAGCAGTTCTTC.

The V and J genes are TRBV7-2 and TRBJ2-1, with 10 bases that match TRBD2. The junction had 9 bases not matched to a gene; V was cut back by 5 bases and J by 5 bases. CDR3 length equals 16 residues. Germline CDR1 SGHTA, CDR2 FQGNSA. The CDR3, as DNA: TGTGCCAGCAGCCGGACTAGCGGAGAGGGAAACAATGAGCAGTTCTTC. Its translation is CASSRTSGEGNNEQFF.

This clonotype has just a few counts. The chain combines TRBV9 with TRBJ2-2, with D possibly being TRBD2 (5 bases). The germline V gene encodes CDR1 SGDLS and CDR2 YYNGEE. V was clipped by 4 bases and J by 7 bases, with 14 bases between them. The CDR3 length is 14 residues. CDR3 DNA: TGTGCCAGCAGCCCGACGGGGTTCAGCGGGGAGCTGTTTTTT. It encodes CASSPTGFSGELFF.

J is TRBJ2-3 and V is TRBV5-1; D possibly uses TRBD1 or TRBD2 (5 bases each). V lost 5 bases, J lost 2 bases, and 12 bases lay in between. Germline V gives CDR1 SGHRS, CDR2 YFSETQ. This CDR3 region has 14 residues. The CDR3 reads CASSRDGTTDTQYF. The CDR3 nucleotides are TGCGCCAGCAGTCGGGACGGTACCACAGATACGCAGTATTTT.